This is a list of T cell receptor beta chains from one sample in a study of response to subunit inactivated influenza vaccine. TCRdb used MiXCR to reprocess the RT-PCR reads, holding one entry per CDR3 protein. The repertoire includes about 300,000 distinct CDR3 sequences, about 20% of them detected once, and about a tenth sits in the top ten. Specimen: PBMCs from blood, collected about 19 months after vaccination. These receptors all come from a man aged 50 to 69 who received an inactivated influenza vaccine. Each CDR3 is given with its conserved first and last residue. A D gene is named only where the DNA matches it firmly. Clone size is stated in some rows and not others, as once, few, many or a class when expanded.

abundance: NA
d_gene: TRBD2
v_gene: TRBV9
j_gene: TRBJ2-1
CDR3aa: CASSPRLAGYNEQFF
CDR3nt: TGTGCCAGCAGCCCCCGACTAGCGGGCTACAATGAGCAGTTCTTC

abundance: NA
d_gene: TRBD1
v_gene: TRBV7-2
j_gene: TRBJ1-6
CDR3aa: CASSPRGSSNSPLHF
CDR3nt: TGTGCCAGCAGCCCCAGGGGGTCTTCAAATTCACCCCTCCACTTT

abundance: NA
d_gene: NA
v_gene: TRBV7-9
j_gene: TRBJ1-2
CDR3aa: CASSFPSGTGGYTF
CDR3nt: TGTGCCAGCAGCTTCCCTTCCGGGACGGGAGGCTACACCTTC

abundance: NA
d_gene: NA
v_gene: TRBV18
j_gene: TRBJ1-5
CDR3aa: CASSPRFGGQSNQPQHF
CDR3nt: TGTGCCAGCTCACCACGGTTTGGGGGGCAGAGCAATCAGCCCCAGCATTTT

abundance: NA
d_gene: TRBD2
v_gene: TRBV30
j_gene: TRBJ2-1
CDR3aa: CAWTISGIAYNEQFF
CDR3nt: TGTGCCTGGACCATTAGCGGGATCGCCTACAATGAGCAGTTCTTC

abundance: NA
d_gene: TRBD2
v_gene: TRBV25-1
j_gene: TRBJ2-7
CDR3aa: CASSGRMGLGGGVFYEQYF
CDR3nt: TGTGCCAGCAGTGGCAGAATGGGGCTAGGCGGGGGGGTCTTCTACGAGCAGTACTTC

abundance: many
d_gene: NA
v_gene: TRBV7-2
j_gene: TRBJ1-1
CDR3aa: CASSTRAGTNTEAFF
CDR3nt: TGTGCCAGCAGCACCCGGGCGGGAACGAACACTGAAGCTTTCTTT

abundance: NA
d_gene: NA
v_gene: TRBV20-1
j_gene: TRBJ2-3
CDR3aa: CSARGLYSTDTQYF
CDR3nt: TGCAGTGCTAGAGGGCTTTATTCGACAGATACGCAGTATTTT

abundance: few
d_gene: NA
v_gene: TRBV10-3
j_gene: TRBJ1-6
CDR3aa: CAISESQQNSPLHF
CDR3nt: TGTGCCATCAGTGAGTCGCAACAGAATTCACCCCTCCACTTT

abundance: NA
d_gene: NA
v_gene: TRBV28
j_gene: TRBJ1-1
CDR3aa: CASSPGLEIEAFF
CDR3nt: TGTGCCAGCAGTCCAGGACTCGAGATCGAAGCTTTCTTT

abundance: few
d_gene: NA
v_gene: TRBV12-3/TRBV12-4
j_gene: TRBJ2-6
CDR3aa: CASSYQSGANVLTF
CDR3nt: TGTGCCAGCAGCTACCAGTCTGGGGCCAACGTCCTGACTTTC

abundance: NA
d_gene: TRBD2
v_gene: TRBV12-3/TRBV12-4
j_gene: TRBJ2-2
CDR3aa: CASTTGGSGNTGELFF
CDR3nt: TGTGCCAGCACCACCGGCGGGAGTGGAAACACCGGGGAGCTGTTTTTT

abundance: NA
d_gene: TRBD1
v_gene: TRBV29-1
j_gene: TRBJ1-2
CDR3aa: CSAPTGAVGYTF
CDR3nt: TGCAGCGCCCCAACAGGGGCAGTGGGCTACACCTTC

abundance: few
d_gene: TRBD1
v_gene: TRBV28
j_gene: TRBJ1-1
CDR3aa: CASRPTGGIEAFF
CDR3nt: TGTGCCAGCAGACCAACAGGGGGAATTGAAGCTTTCTTT

abundance: NA
d_gene: NA
v_gene: TRBV15
j_gene: TRBJ2-1
CDR3aa: CATSRELPVNEQFF
CDR3nt: TGTGCCACCAGCAGAGAACTACCGGTTAATGAGCAGTTCTTC

abundance: NA
d_gene: TRBD2
v_gene: TRBV20-1
j_gene: TRBJ2-3
CDR3aa: CRVAGFTDTQYF
CDR3nt: TGCAGGGTAGCGGGATTCACAGATACGCAGTATTTT

abundance: many
d_gene: NA
v_gene: TRBV29-1
j_gene: TRBJ1-1
CDR3aa: CSVSKGRNTEAFF
CDR3nt: TGCAGCGTTTCCAAGGGGAGGAACACTGAAGCTTTCTTT

abundance: few
d_gene: NA
v_gene: TRBV10-3
j_gene: TRBJ2-5
CDR3aa: CAISDGPQETQYF
CDR3nt: TGTGCCATCAGTGACGGCCCTCAAGAGACCCAGTACTTC

abundance: NA
d_gene: NA
v_gene: TRBV29-1
j_gene: TRBJ2-1
CDR3aa: CSVGRESNNEQFF
CDR3nt: TGCAGCGTTGGGCGGGAATCGAACAATGAGCAGTTCTTC

abundance: many
d_gene: NA
v_gene: TRBV7-9
j_gene: TRBJ1-2
CDR3aa: CASSSDGQLYGYTF
CDR3nt: TGTGCCAGCAGCTCTGACGGACAGCTCTATGGCTACACCTTC

abundance: many
d_gene: TRBD1
v_gene: TRBV28
j_gene: TRBJ1-2
CDR3aa: CASSGREGQGEDFYGYTF
CDR3nt: TGTGCCAGCAGTGGCCGTGAGGGACAGGGGGAAGATTTCTATGGCTACACCTTC

abundance: few
d_gene: NA
v_gene: TRBV14
j_gene: TRBJ1-2
CDR3aa: CASSQGGTNYGYTF
CDR3nt: TGTGCCAGCAGCCAAGGTGGGACGAACTATGGCTACACCTTC

abundance: NA
d_gene: TRBD2
v_gene: TRBV7-6
j_gene: TRBJ2-3
CDR3aa: CASSQRLAGELDTQYF
CDR3nt: TGTGCCAGCAGCCAAAGACTAGCGGGAGAACTAGATACGCAGTATTTT

abundance: few
d_gene: NA
v_gene: TRBV7-8
j_gene: TRBJ1-1
CDR3aa: CASSLRQEGEAFF
CDR3nt: TGTGCCAGCAGCCTCCGACAGGAGGGAGAAGCTTTCTTT

abundance: few
d_gene: NA
v_gene: TRBV4-1
j_gene: TRBJ1-6
CDR3aa: CASSQEVPNSPLHF
CDR3nt: TGCGCCAGCAGCCAAGAGGTCCCCAATTCACCCCTCCACTTT

abundance: NA
d_gene: TRBD2
v_gene: TRBV10-3
j_gene: TRBJ2-3
CDR3aa: CAIRAAGADTQYF
CDR3nt: TGTGCCATCAGGGCGGCGGGAGCAGATACGCAGTATTTT

abundance: NA
d_gene: NA
v_gene: TRBV28
j_gene: TRBJ2-5
CDR3aa: CASNLSWETQYF
CDR3nt: TGTGCCAGCAACCTCTCATGGGAGACCCAGTACTTC

abundance: few
d_gene: TRBD1
v_gene: TRBV3-1
j_gene: TRBJ1-2
CDR3aa: CASSHRQGQMVGYTF
CDR3nt: TGTGCCAGCAGCCACCGACAGGGGCAGATGGTCGGCTACACCTTC

abundance: NA
d_gene: NA
v_gene: TRBV29-1
j_gene: TRBJ2-1
CDR3aa: CSVGAGIGANEQFF
CDR3nt: TGCAGCGTGGGGGCGGGGATCGGGGCCAATGAGCAGTTCTTC